Reported below is one TCR beta chain. The data derive from a study of blood T cell repertoires in COVID-19. Cohort 3 recovered donors had two negative PCRs, clearance, or symptom resolution. Germline V lookup: CDR1 SGHRS, CDR2 YFSETQ. The CDR3 is 16 amino acids. V was clipped by 0 bases and J by 2 bases, with 9 bases between them. The data were produced by immunoSEQ multiplex PCR, yet TCRdb's version contains in-frame clones alone and is incomplete. Of roughly 19,000 clones in the sample, approximately 88% were seen once. Material: PBMCs or T cells enriched from blood (not recorded which). The chain links TRBV5-1 to TRBJ1-6, with a tentative D call TRBD1 (5 bases). The clonotype originates from a woman under 40 who had recovered from COVID-19. The CDR3, as DNA: TGCGCCAGCAGCTTGGGCGGGGACGCCTATAATTCACCCCTCCACTTT. Translated: CASSLGGDAYNSPLHF.